These 24 T cell receptor beta chains came from one sample sequenced in a study of blood T cell repertoires in COVID-19. Data came from immunoSEQ multiplex PCR; TCRdb stores just in-frame clones and leaves some out. The repertoire has tens of thousands of clones, 70% to 90% of them found once; the top ten carry 3.5% to 4%. Source material: peripheral blood. The receptors stem from a man between 70 and 80 years old with acute or convalescent COVID-19.

This clone was seen only once. The J gene is TRBJ1-4, the V gene TRBV5-1; 7 positions match TRBD1. This CDR3 is 15 amino acids long. Trimming removed 3 bases from V and 5 bases from J; junction bases left unmatched: 7. Germline assignment: CDR1 SGHRS and CDR2 YFSETQ. In DNA form, the CDR3 reads TGCGCCAGCAGCTCCACAGGGGCTATGAATGAAAAACTGTTTTTT. Encoded protein: CASSSTGAMNEKLFF.

The chain employs TRBV6-2 or TRBV6-3 and TRBJ2-1; D is ambiguous. CDR3 size: 15 residues. The V end was cut by 6 bases, the J end by 7 bases, with 19 bases between. CDR1 and CDR2 (germline): MNHEY, SVGEGT. The CDR3 DNA sequence: TGTGCCAGCAGCCAACCGAGAGACACAACAAATGAGCAGTTCTTC. Its protein product is CASSQPRDTTNEQFF.

The gene calls are TRBV3-1 (or the pseudogene TRBV3-2) and TRBJ2-7; 9 nucleotides line up with TRBD2. Trimming removed 0 bases from V and 3 bases from J; junction bases left unmatched: 6. The CDR3 totals 16 residues. Germline values: CDR1 LGHDT, CDR2 YNNKEL (reference sequence). The DNA for the CDR3 is TGTGCCAGCAGCCAAGATGAGGCGGGGGGGCTCTACGAGCAGTACTTC. The encoded protein is CASSQDEAGGLYEQYF.

V and J are TRBV19 and TRBJ2-5; 8 bases line up with TRBD2. V shed 5 bases, J shed 5 bases, and the junction held 7 bases outside the gene matches. This CDR3 spans 14 amino acids. Germline V lookup: CDR1 LNHDA, CDR2 SQIVND (reference sequence). Here the CDR3 DNA reads TGTGCCAGTAGTGTCCGGACTAGCTTGGAGACCCAGTACTTC. Its translation is CASSVRTSLETQYF.

This chain joins TRBV3-1 (or the pseudogene TRBV3-2) and TRBJ1-4; TRBD1 agrees at 8 bases. This CDR3 region has 13 residues. Germline trimming cut 4 bases from V and 7 bases from J; bases unmatched to any gene: 2. Germline lookup yields CDR1 LGHDT and CDR2 YNNKEL (reference sequence). CDR3 region: CASSRTGSEKLFF. CDR3 bases: TGTGCCAGCAGCCGGACAGGGAGTGAAAAACTGTTTTTT.

The chain recombines TRBV2 with TRBJ2-6, with TRBD1 matching over 9 bases. The J segment lost 5 bases and the V segment lost 0 bases, leaving 5 bases of the junction unmatched. Per germline, CDR1 SNHLY and CDR2 FYNNEI. CDR3 length: 17 residues. The CDR3 region is CASSEAGTGLWANVLTF. The CDR3, as DNA: TGTGCCAGCAGTGAAGCGGGGACAGGGCTCTGGGCCAACGTCCTGACTTTC. Full variable domain (outside the CDR3, taken from reference TRBV2 and TRBJ2-6): EPEVTQTPSHQVTQMGQEVILRCVPISNHLYFYWYRQILGQKVEFLVSFYNNEISEKSEIFDDQFSVERPDGSNFTLKIRSTKLEDSAMYFCASSEAGTGLWANVLTFGAGSRLTVL.

The gene calls are TRBV4-1 and TRBJ1-2, with 7 bases fitting TRBD1. The J segment lost 5 bases and the V segment lost 0 bases, leaving 15 bases of the junction unmatched. Germline CDR1 MGHRA, CDR2 YSYEKL. There are 18 residues in the CDR3. The CDR3 is CASSQDTPDRQGAYGYTF. CDR3 bases: TGCGCCAGCAGCCAAGATACCCCAGACAGACAGGGAGCGTATGGCTACACCTTC.

The chain links TRBV28 to TRBJ1-5; 12 bases agree with TRBD1. The J segment lost 3 bases and the V segment lost 4 bases, leaving 13 bases of the junction unmatched. Germline V gene data show CDR1 as MDHEN and CDR2 as SYDVKM. The CDR3 runs 19 residues. The CDR3 spells CASSSRDRGRLAPNQPQHF. The CDR3 nucleotides read TGTGCCAGCAGTTCCCGGGACAGGGGGCGCTTGGCCCCCAATCAGCCCCAGCATTTT.

This clone was picked up one time. The J gene is TRBJ1-2, the V gene TRBV21-1. TRBV21-1 is deemed a pseudogene. CDR3 size: 13 residues. The CDR3 loop is CASGGTLPYGYTF. The CDR3 nucleotides read TGTGCCAGCGGCGGGACCCTTCCCTATGGCTACACCTTC.

The rearrangement links TRBV5-1 to TRBJ2-7, with TRBD1 matching over 10 bases. Germline lookup yields CDR1 SGHRS and CDR2 YFSETQ. V gave up 0 bases and J gave up 1 base; unmatched junction bases: 7. This CDR3 has 17 amino acids. CDR3 amino acids: CASSLEGQGRRSYEQYF. The DNA of the CDR3 is TGCGCCAGCAGCTTGGAGGGACAGGGGCGGAGATCCTACGAGCAGTACTTC.

This clone was seen more than once but under ten times. J is TRBJ2-7 and V is TRBV5-6; 7 bases agree with TRBD1. Unmatched junction bases numbered 8, after V lost 3 bases and J lost 2 bases. The CDR3 consists of 15 residues. Germline CDR1 is SGHDT and CDR2 is YYEEEE. CDR3: CASSSDRAGPYEQYF. The DNA of the CDR3 is TGTGCCAGCAGCTCCGACAGGGCGGGTCCCTACGAGCAGTACTTC. Based on the CDR3 plus reference TRBV5-6 and TRBJ2-7, the full variable domain is DAGVTQSPTHLIKTRGQQVTLRCSPKSGHDTVSWYQQALGQGPQFIFQYYEEEERQRGNFPDRFSGHQFPNYSSELNVNALLLGDSALYLCASSSDRAGPYEQYFGPGTRLTVT.

The rearrangement joins TRBV3-1 (or the pseudogene TRBV3-2) to TRBJ2-7; TRBD1 matches 7 bases. CDR1 and CDR2 from the germline V gene are LGHDT and YNNKEL (reference sequence). With 0 bases clipped from V and 6 bases from J, the junction kept 8 bases outside the gene matches. This CDR3 comprises 15 residues. The CDR3: CASSQDSPAGGEQYF. CDR3 coding DNA: TGTGCCAGCAGCCAAGATTCCCCCGCAGGGGGCGAGCAGTACTTC.

This rearrangement joins TRBV18 to TRBJ1-1; D possibly corresponds to TRBD1 (5 bases). This CDR3 is built from 16 residues. Germline CDR1 KGHSH, CDR2 LQKENI. Trimming removed 2 bases at V and 11 bases at J, with 24 bases between. CDR3: CASSPIPPEQVQLAFF. CDR3 bases: TGTGCCAGCTCACCAATACCCCCCGAACAGGTCCAGTTGGCTTTCTTT.

The chain carries TRBV5-6 and TRBJ2-5, with TRBD2 identical over 9 bases. Germline assignment: CDR1 SGHDT and CDR2 YYEEEE. The CDR3 loop spans 17 amino acids. J lost 5 bases, V lost 4 bases, and 15 bases had no gene match. This CDR3 is CASSRPPVRGGSETQYF. As DNA, the CDR3 is TGTGCCAGCAGCCGCCCCCCGGTGCGGGGGGGTTCGGAGACCCAGTACTTC.

This clone was seen a single time. V is TRBV7-2 and J is TRBJ2-3, with a tentative D call TRBD1 (5 bases). Germline V gene lookup returns CDR1 SGHTA and CDR2 FQGNSA. The germline V and J ends were trimmed by 0 bases and 5 bases, with 6 bases remaining between them. This CDR3 is built from 13 residues. The CDR3: CASSLAGLDTQYF. As DNA, the CDR3 is TGTGCCAGCAGCTTAGCGGGGCTAGATACGCAGTATTTT.

This sequence joins TRBV10-3 and TRBJ1-3; tentatively, D is TRBD1 (5 bases). V was pared by 9 bases and J by 3 bases, with 9 bases between. CDR3 length: 12 amino acids. Germline CDR1 ENHRY, CDR2 SYGVKD. This chain's CDR3 is CAIGQLGNTIYF. The CDR3 nucleotides are TGTGCCATAGGACAACTTGGAAACACCATATATTTT.

This clone was recorded once. The V call is TRBV2, the J call TRBJ2-3; D possibly corresponds to TRBD2 (5 bases). The germline CDR1 and CDR2 sequences are SNHLY and FYNNEI. V lost 8 bases and J lost 1, with 19 bases in between. The CDR3 runs to 16 residues. The CDR3 DNA reads as TGTGCCAGCGAGGGTCGGGGTTTGAGCGGCACAGATACGCAGTATTTT. It translates to CASEGRGLSGTDTQYF. Variable domain in full (rest from reference TRBV2 and TRBJ2-3): EPEVTQTPSHQVTQMGQEVILRCVPISNHLYFYWYRQILGQKVEFLVSFYNNEISEKSEIFDDQFSVERPDGSNFTLKIRSTKLEDSAMYFCASEGRGLSGTDTQYFGPGTRLTVL.

The V call is TRBV25-1, the J call TRBJ1-2; possible D gene TRBD1, 6 bases. Trimming removed 6 bases from V and 4 bases from J, with 18 bases in between. The CDR3 spans 15 residues. Looked up from germline, CDR1 is MGHDK and CDR2 is SYGVNS. CDR3 loop: CASSGTWGQGYGYTF. CDR3 coding DNA: TGTGCCAGCAGCGGGACGTGGGGGCAGGGCTATGGCTACACCTTC.

The chain uses TRBV10-3 and TRBJ2-1, with D unresolved. Germline loops: CDR1 ENHRY, CDR2 SYGVKD. The CDR3 totals 16 residues. Trimming left V 3 bases short and J 5 bases short, with 17 bases between. In nucleotides, the CDR3 is TGTGCCATCAGTGAAGTCCAGGTGATGAAGAACAATGAGCAGTTCTTC. This sequence encodes CAISEVQVMKNNEQFF.

The rearrangement joins TRBV12-3 or TRBV12-4 to TRBJ2-7; D is perhaps TRBD2 (6 bases). The CDR3 totals 13 residues. The V end was cut by 3 bases, the J end by 3 bases, with 9 bases between. The CDR3 DNA reads TGTGCCAGCAGTTTTGGGACTGACTACGAGCAGTACTTC. This codes for CASSFGTDYEQYF.

This sequence joins TRBV18 and TRBJ1-4, with D possibly matching TRBD1 (6 bases). Trimming cost V 3 bases and J 0 bases, with 11 bases left between them. The germline V gene has CDR1 KGHSH and CDR2 LQKENI. The CDR3 is 16 residues long. The CDR3 coding sequence is TGTGCCAGCTCACCCATGAGGGACACAACTAATGAAAAACTGTTTTTT. Translated, it gives CASSPMRDTTNEKLFF.

Regarding this clone: The conserved phenylalanine or tryptophan normally closing the CDR3 is absent here, so this likely arose from a read error. The V gene is TRBV25-1, the J gene TRBJ1-2; TRBD1 agrees at 8 bases. J was trimmed by 7 bases and V by 6 bases; bases with no gene match: 10. Germline V CDR1 and CDR2: MGHDK, SYGVNS. The CDR3 is 14 amino acids. CDR3 region: CASRDPRGLFGYTS. CDR3 nucleotide sequence: TGTGCCAGCAGGGACCCCAGGGGGCTCTTTGGCTACACCTCC.

The rearrangement links TRBV11-2 to TRBJ2-2; unclear D gene. Per germline, CDR1 SGHAT and CDR2 FQNNGV. V lost 1 base and J 2 bases, leaving 5 bases between the germline ends. The CDR3 spans 14 residues. The CDR3 reads CASSLASNTGELFF. The CDR3 region has the DNA TGTGCCAGCAGCTTAGCCTCTAACACCGGGGAGCTGTTTTTT.

J is TRBJ2-7 and V is TRBV14, with 7 bases aligning to TRBD2. CDR1 is SGHDN, CDR2 FVKESK, per germline. This CDR3 region has 19 residues. Losses at the gene ends were 4 bases for V and 7 bases for J; bases not matched to a gene: 25. The CDR3 sequence: CASSPNDYSESGAFGEQYF. The CDR3 DNA reads as TGTGCCAGCAGCCCCAACGACTATTCTGAGAGCGGGGCCTTTGGTGAGCAGTACTTC. The entire variable domain, with the rest obtained from reference TRBV14 and TRBJ2-7, is as follows: EAGVTQFPSHSVIEKGQTVTLRCDPISGHDNLYWYRRVMGKEIKFLLHFVKESKQDESGMPNNRFLAERTGGTYSTLKVQPAELEDSGVYFCASSPNDYSESGAFGEQYFGPGTRLTVT.